This entry is about one T cell receptor (beta chain). TCRdb keeps only in-frame clones here, not all; method: immunoSEQ multiplex PCR. This table holds roughly 61,000 clones, 85% to 90% found once. The record originates from a study of OX40 agonist ivuxolimab in advanced cancers. The germline CDR1 and CDR2 sequences are MNHEY and SMNVEV (reference sequence). Trimming removed 5 bases from V and 0 bases from J, with 15 bases in between. This CDR3 contains 16 residues. The rearrangement uses TRBV27 and TRBJ2-3; D uncertain. The origin of this receptor is an adult with an advanced solid tumor such as melanoma, head and neck, liver or kidney cancer. Sample: CD4+ or CD8+ T cells sorted from blood, taken in a trial of the OX40 agonist ivuxolimab. For the CDR3, the DNA is TGTGCCAGCAGTCCTAGGCCAGCCTCAAGCACAGATACGCAGTATTTT. Its protein is CASSPRPASSTDTQYF.